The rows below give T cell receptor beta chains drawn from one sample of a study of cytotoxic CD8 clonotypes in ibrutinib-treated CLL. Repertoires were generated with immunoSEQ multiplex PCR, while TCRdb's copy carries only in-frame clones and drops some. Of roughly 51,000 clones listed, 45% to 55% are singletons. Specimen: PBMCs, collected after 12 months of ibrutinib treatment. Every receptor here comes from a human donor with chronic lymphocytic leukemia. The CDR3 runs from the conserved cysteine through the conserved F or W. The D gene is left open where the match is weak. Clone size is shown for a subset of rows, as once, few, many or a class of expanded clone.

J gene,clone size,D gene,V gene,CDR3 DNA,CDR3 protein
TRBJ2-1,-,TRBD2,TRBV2,TGTGCCAGCAGTCCGACTAGCGGGGAATACAATGAGCAGTTCTTC,CASSPTSGEYNEQFF
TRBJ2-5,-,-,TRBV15,TGTGCCACCAGCAGAGATCTTTTGGGGAAGGAGACCCAGTACTTC,CATSRDLLGKETQYF
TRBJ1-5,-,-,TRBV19,TGTGCCAGTATAAGGGGAGGTGGAAGCAATCAGCCCCAGCATTTT,CASIRGGGSNQPQHF
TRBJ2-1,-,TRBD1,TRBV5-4,TGTGCCAGCAGCCCTACGACAGGGGGCTCCTACAATGAGCAGTTCTTC,CASSPTTGGSYNEQFF
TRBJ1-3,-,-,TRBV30,TGTGCCTGGATGAGGGGGTCTGGAAACACCATATATTTT,CAWMRGSGNTIYF
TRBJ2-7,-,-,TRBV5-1,TGCGCCAGCAGCCCGGGTGGCGGGGCCGAGAACTACGAGCAGTACTTC,CASSPGGGAENYEQYF
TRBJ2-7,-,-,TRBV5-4,TGTGCCAGCAGCTTGACCGGACTAAAAACCTACGAGCAGTACTTC,CASSLTGLKTYEQYF
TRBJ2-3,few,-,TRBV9,TGTGCCAGCAGCGCGGGCCTGACCACAGATACGCAGTATTTT,CASSAGLTTDTQYF
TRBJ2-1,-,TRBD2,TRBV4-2,TGTGCCAGCAGCCAAGGGGGACTAGCTATCTACAATGAGCAGTTCTTC,CASSQGGLAIYNEQFF
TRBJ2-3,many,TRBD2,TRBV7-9,TGTGCCAGCAGCGGTCTAGCGGAGCGCACAGATACGCAGTATTTT,CASSGLAERTDTQYF
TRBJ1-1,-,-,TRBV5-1,TGCGCCAGCAGCTTGGTTCCAGAGAACACTGAAGCTTTCTTT,CASSLVPENTEAFF
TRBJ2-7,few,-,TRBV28,TGTGCCAGCAGTCGGTCAGAAACCTACGAGCAGTACTTC,CASSRSETYEQYF
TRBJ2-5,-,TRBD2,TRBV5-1,TGCGCCAGCAGCTTGGGGGTTAGCGGGAGAGAGACCCAGTACTTC,CASSLGVSGRETQYF
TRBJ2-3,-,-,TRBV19,TGTGCCAGTAGGAAAGGGTTAGTGACAGATACGCAGTATTTT,CASRKGLVTDTQYF
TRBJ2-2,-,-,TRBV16,TGTGCCAGCAGCCAATCCGGCGGTTCGAACACCGGGGAGCTGTTTTTT,CASSQSGGSNTGELFF
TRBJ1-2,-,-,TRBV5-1,TGCGCCAGCGCCCCGACAGGCGCCAACTATGGCTACACCTTC,CASAPTGANYGYTF
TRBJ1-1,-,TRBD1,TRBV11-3,TGTGCCAGCAGCCCCCGACAGGGGGCCACTGAAGCTTTCTTT,CASSPRQGATEAFF
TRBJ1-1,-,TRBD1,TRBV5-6,TGTGCCAGCAGGGCCGCGGGACAGATTAACACTGAAGCTTTCTTT,CASRAAGQINTEAFF
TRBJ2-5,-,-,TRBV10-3,TGTGCCATCAGTGAGGGCGGGCCCGGGGTAGAGACCCAGTACTTC,CAISEGGPGVETQYF
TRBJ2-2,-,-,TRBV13,TGTGCCAGCAGCTTCGAAACCGGGCCCTATTTGAACACCGGGGAGCTGTTTTTT,CASSFETGPYLNTGELFF
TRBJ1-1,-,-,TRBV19,TGTGCCAGTAGTATGAGAGAGCTGAACACTGAAGCTTTCTTT,CASSMRELNTEAFF
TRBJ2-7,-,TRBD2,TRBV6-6,TGTGCCAGCAATCCGGGGGCTAGCGGGTTCGAGCAGTACTTC,CASNPGASGFEQYF
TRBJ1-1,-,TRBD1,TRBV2,TGTGCCAGCAGAGTTGACAGGGGGGGGACTGAAGCTTTCTTT,CASRVDRGGTEAFF
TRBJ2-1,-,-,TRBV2,TGTGCCAGCAAACTCCCAGGGGCAGCCGGGGACAATGAGCAGTTCTTC,CASKLPGAAGDNEQFF
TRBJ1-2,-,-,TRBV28,TGTGCCAGCATCGGGCAGGGCCGAAATATCTATGGCTACACCTTC,CASIGQGRNIYGYTF
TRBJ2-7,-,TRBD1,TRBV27,TGTGCCAGCAGTACACCGGGACAGTTTTACGAGCAGTACTTC,CASSTPGQFYEQYF
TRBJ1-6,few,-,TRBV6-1,TGTGCCAGCAGTGAAAGGGCAGGGAGCTCCTATAATTCACCCCTCCACTTT,CASSERAGSSYNSPLHF
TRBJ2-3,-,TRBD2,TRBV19,TGTGCCAGTAGTATAGGATGGGAACTAGCGGTCACAGATACGCAGTATTTT,CASSIGWELAVTDTQYF
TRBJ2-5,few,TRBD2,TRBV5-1,TGCGCCAGCAGCATCGGGACTAGCGGGACAGAGACCCAGTACTTC,CASSIGTSGTETQYF
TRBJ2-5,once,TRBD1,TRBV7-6,TGTGCCAGCAGCCCAAGAGTAGGGACAGGGAAAGAGACCCAGTACTTC,CASSPRVGTGKETQYF
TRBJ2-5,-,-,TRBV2,TGTGCCAGCACTTTGAATGGGGGGCGGCAAGAGACCCAGTACTTC,CASTLNGGRQETQYF
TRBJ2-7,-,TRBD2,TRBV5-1,TGCGCCAGCAGCTACGAAGCTAGCGGGAGAAGAGGCGAGCAGTACTTC,CASSYEASGRRGEQYF
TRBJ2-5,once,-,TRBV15,TGTGCCACCAGCAGAGACGACCCAGTTCAGTACTTC,CATSRDDPVQYF
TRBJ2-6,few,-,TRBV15,TGTGCCACCAGCGGACCAGGGTGGGATGGGGCCAACGTCCTGACTTTC,CATSGPGWDGANVLTF
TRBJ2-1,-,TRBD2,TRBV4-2,TGTGCCAGCAGCCAAGAGGGACTAGCGGGAGGGGGGTACAATGAGCAGTTCTTC,CASSQEGLAGGGYNEQFF
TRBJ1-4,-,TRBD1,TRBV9,TGTGCCAGCAGCGTCACCGGGACAGTTAATGAAAAACTGTTTTTT,CASSVTGTVNEKLFF
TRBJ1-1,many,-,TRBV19,TGTGCCAGTAGTAGTCAGGGGATGGCTAATAGCCCTGAAGCTTTCTTT,CASSSQGMANSPEAFF
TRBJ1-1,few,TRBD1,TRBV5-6,TGTGCCAGCAGCCTGACAGGGAGAGGCACTGAAGCTTTCTTT,CASSLTGRGTEAFF
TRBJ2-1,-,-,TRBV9,TGTGCCAGCAGCGTAGGGGGCGGTAGCTCCTACAATGAGCAGTTCTTC,CASSVGGGSSYNEQFF
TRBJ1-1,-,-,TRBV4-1,TGCGCCAGCAGCCAAGAGTCTATCCTTCCGGGCACTGAAGCTTTCTTT,CASSQESILPGTEAFF
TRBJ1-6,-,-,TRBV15,TGTGCCACCAGCATTGCAGGGAGTAATTCACCCCTCCACTTT,CATSIAGSNSPLHF
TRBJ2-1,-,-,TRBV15,TGTGCCACCAGCAGAGAGTCACTTTCCAATGAGCAGTTCTTC,CATSRESLSNEQFF
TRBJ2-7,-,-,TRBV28,TGTGCCAGCAGTTTACAGGGAGGCGAGCAGTACTTC,CASSLQGGEQYF